The next 7 T cell receptor beta chains were all read from a single sample in a study of siplizumab effects on memory and regulatory T cells. Libraries were prepared by immunoSEQ multiplex PCR; TCRdb keeps only in-frame clonotypes and omits some of them. This sample carries 90,000 to 120,000 clones, more than 85% of them seen once, and the ten largest clones take roughly 0.62%. The specimen was Tregs sorted from blood. The receptors were sampled from a human donor in good health.

This clone was seen once. The genes are TRBV28 and TRBJ1-1, with D hard to call. The ends were cut back, 5 bases at V and 9 bases at J, with 22 bases in the middle. This CDR3 has 15 residues. The germline V gene encodes CDR1 MDHEN and CDR2 SYDVKM. The CDR3 reads CASSPDSARVQQAFF. The CDR3 DNA is TGTGCCAGCAGTCCTGACTCTGCGAGGGTTCAGCAAGCTTTCTTT. Based on the CDR3 plus reference TRBV28 and TRBJ1-1, the full variable domain is DVKVTQSSRYLVKRTGEKVFLECVQDMDHENMFWYRQDPGLGLRLIYFSYDVKMKEKGDIPEGYSVSREKKERFSLILESASTNQTSMYLCASSPDSARVQQAFFGQGTRLTVV.

This clone appeared once. V and J are TRBV2 and TRBJ2-5; TRBD1 aligns across 10 bases. The J call may be faulty, since TRBJ2-7 better matches the DNA end. CDR1 SNHLY and CDR2 FYNNEI come from the germline V gene. This CDR3 comprises 14 residues. CDR3 protein: CASSRQGAPYEQYF. As DNA, the CDR3 is TGTGCCAGCAGTAGACAGGGGGCCCCCTACGAGCAGTACTTC.

This clone was seen only once. The chain has TRBV5-1 and TRBJ1-4; D gene unclear. V gave up 5 bases and J gave up 3 bases, with 11 bases separating them. The CDR3 runs 14 residues. Germline V gene data show CDR1 as SGHRS and CDR2 as YFSETQ. The CDR3 loop reads CASRAGWSNEKLFF. CDR3 bases: TGCGCCAGCAGGGCTGGGTGGTCTAATGAAAAACTGTTTTTT. Full variable domain (remainder filled in from reference TRBV5-1 and TRBJ1-4): KAGVTQTPRYLIKTRGQQVTLSCSPISGHRSVSWYQQTPGQGLQFLFEYFSETQRNKGNFPGRFSGRQFSNSRSEMNVSTLELGDSALYLCASRAGWSNEKLFFGSGTQLSVL.

This chain joins TRBV6-6 and TRBJ2-1, with TRBD2 matching 9 bases. Germline V CDR1 and CDR2: MNHNY, SVGAGI (reference sequence). V shed 7 bases, J shed 7 bases, and the junction held 8 bases outside the gene matches. The CDR3 length is 14 residues. This CDR3 is CASTLGTSRNEQFF. The CDR3 DNA reads TGTGCCAGCACCCTTGGGACTAGCCGGAATGAGCAGTTCTTC.

The V call is TRBV5-1, the J call TRBJ1-1, with TRBD1 matching 9 bases. This CDR3 is 15 amino acids long. The trim removed 2 bases at V and 1 base at J, leaving 3 bases unmatched. Germline CDR1 SGHRS, CDR2 YFSETQ. The CDR3 is CASSFHRGRNTEAFF. The CDR3 DNA follows: TGCGCCAGCAGCTTCCACAGGGGGCGGAACACTGAAGCTTTCTTT.

This chain uses TRBV25-1 with TRBJ2-4; D assignment may be TRBD1 or TRBD2 (5 bases each). The CDR3 loop spans 14 amino acids. V dropped 3 bases and J dropped 0 bases, with 6 bases sitting between them. CDR1 and CDR2 from the germline V gene are MGHDK and SYGVNS. The CDR3, as DNA: TGTGCCAGCAGTGAGGGGGTAGCCAAAAACATTCAGTACTTC. Amino acid sequence: CASSEGVAKNIQYF.

The chain recombines TRBV6-4 with TRBJ2-2; D ambiguous. This CDR3 has 14 residues. With 7 bases removed from V and 5 bases from J, the gap between germline ends came to 14 bases. In germline, CDR1 is MRHNA, CDR2 SNTAGT. The DNA for the CDR3 is TGTGCCAGCACCCGGACCCCAAGTACCGGGGAGCTGTTTTTT. Translating it yields CASTRTPSTGELFF.